This T cell receptor beta chain comes out of a study of blood T cell repertoires in COVID-19. Study-wide context: T cells, B-cell-depleted T cells, or PBMCs provided the cDNA or gDNA that served as material.

Methods used by the authors: For nucleated cells, counts were estimated from reference gene primer amplification. Produced via immunoSEQ multiplex PCR; TCRdb's table is partial and in-frame only. The D gene and trimming were derived from the DNA, and the V and J assignments and clone size from that table. Of over 150,000 clones in the sample, 70% to 85% are singletons; the top ten hold 25% to 30%. Trimming at V came to 2 bases and at J to 1 base, leaving 3 bases not matched to a gene. The CDR3 sequence is 15 residues long. Germline V gene lookup returns CDR1 SGHTA and CDR2 FQGNSA. The chain joins TRBV7-2 to TRBJ2-5; 8 bases align to TRBD2. This clonotype originated in a woman aged 55 to 70 with acute or convalescent COVID-19. The specimen sequenced was peripheral blood. The CDR3 reads CASSLLAGLQETQYF. The DNA of the CDR3 is TGTGCCAGCAGCTTATTAGCGGGGCTCCAAGAGACCCAGTACTTC.